This T cell receptor (beta chain) appears in the sequencing data of a study of beta chain features in type 1 diabetes. The CDR3 is made up of 15 amino acids. The germline V gene has CDR1 MNHNS and CDR2 SASEGT. V lost 4 bases, J lost 8 bases, and 18 bases lay in between. Reverse transcription of all isolated RNA meant that expressed TCRB transcripts were sequenced. Generated by immunoSEQ multiplex PCR, the TCRdb table keeps only in-frame clones and is missing some. The data hold 100,000 to 150,000 clones, with 9% observed a single time. Findings of the study overall: Patients with Type 1 diabetes showed moderately but significantly shorter TCRB CDR3s in all four CD4+ subsets.

Notes on this clone: Its antigen is unknown.

The source of this sequence is a man aged 25-40 years with type 1 diabetes. The sample comprised central memory CD4+ T cells from blood. The chain links TRBV6-1 to TRBJ2-1; TRBD2 might be the D (7 bases). In DNA form, the CDR3 reads TGTGCCAGCAGTGGAGGGGGGGCCGGGGGCGATGAGCAGTTCTTC. It specifies CASSGGGAGGDEQFF.